Listed here are 23 T cell receptor beta chains from one sample, sequenced in a study of early T cells in non-severe SARS-CoV-2 infection. A single record per CDR3 protein comes from TCRdb applying MiXCR to the 5' RACE reads. The sample shows tens of thousands of distinct CDR3 sequences, 8.9% of them seen only once. The specimen sequenced was whole blood. These receptors originate from an adult who was a healthcare worker with PCR-confirmed SARS-CoV-2 infection or an uninfected control (not recorded which).

This clonotype appeared many times. This chain joins TRBV20-1 and TRBJ2-7; TRBD1 agrees at 7 bases. The junction had 5 bases not matched to a gene; V was cut back by 3 bases and J by 3 bases. The CDR3 is 13 residues long. Per germline, CDR1 DFQATT and CDR2 SNEGSKA (reference sequence). The CDR3 DNA sequence: TGCAGTGCTAGTAGAGGACAGGTCTACGAGCAGTACTTC. Translation gives CSASRGQVYEQYF.

The J gene is TRBJ2-1, the V gene TRBV6-2 or TRBV6-3, with 7 bases identical to TRBD2. The CDR3 spans 18 residues. Germline CDR1 is MNHEY and CDR2 is SVGEGT. The J segment lost 4 bases and the V segment lost 5 bases, leaving 17 bases of the junction unmatched. CDR3 coding DNA: TGTGCCAGCAGTAGCGGAGTGGGGAAGGCTAGCGGATACAATGAGCAGTTCTTC. This sequence encodes CASSSGVGKASGYNEQFF.

A few counts support this clonotype. This rearrangement joins TRBV27 to TRBJ2-3; 7 bases are a match to TRBD2. With 5 bases clipped from V and 3 bases from J, the junction kept 8 bases outside the gene matches. In germline, CDR1 is MNHEY, CDR2 SMNVEV (reference sequence). There are 15 residues in the CDR3. In DNA form, the CDR3 reads TGTGCCAGCAGTATACTGATAGCGGGTACAGATACGCAGTATTTT. Translating gives CASSILIAGTDTQYF.

This clonotype occurred many times. The chain combines TRBV7-9 with TRBJ2-7; D possibly corresponds to TRBD1 (6 bases). The ends were cut back, 4 bases at V and 3 bases at J, with 19 bases in the middle. The CDR3 sequence is 16 residues long. The germline CDR1 and CDR2 sequences are SEHNR and FQNEAQ (reference sequence). For the CDR3, the DNA is TGTGCCAGCAGCTCGGGCCGGGCAGGGGCATTCTACGAGCAGTACTTC. It translates to CASSSGRAGAFYEQYF.

This clonotype was seen many times. The chain couples TRBV29-1 to TRBJ2-7, with 9 nucleotides matching TRBD2. The CDR3 loop spans 15 amino acids. Germline V gene lookup returns CDR1 SQVTM and CDR2 ANQGSEA. The trim removed 0 bases at V and 2 bases at J, leaving 5 bases unmatched. CDR3 protein: CSVEDVSSGTYEQYF. DNA for the CDR3: TGCAGCGTTGAAGACGTGTCTAGCGGGACCTACGAGCAGTACTTC.

This clonotype was seen repeatedly, ten times or more. This chain uses TRBV5-4 with TRBJ2-5, with 9 nucleotides matching TRBD1. Germline lookup yields CDR1 SGHNT and CDR2 YYREEE (reference sequence). With V trimmed by 4 bases and J by 4 bases, 2 bases remained unmatched. The CDR3 sequence is 13 residues long. CDR3 loop: CASSLTGGETQYF. The CDR3 bases are TGTGCCAGCAGCCTGACAGGGGGAGAGACCCAGTACTTC.

The gene calls are TRBV5-1 and TRBJ2-7, with no clear D. Germline V gene data show CDR1 as SGHRS and CDR2 as YFSETQ. The CDR3 spans 14 residues. The V gene lost 4 bases and the J gene lost 4 bases, with 15 bases spanning the gap. The DNA for the CDR3 is TGCGCCAGCAGCCAGACGAACAGAGCTTACGAGCAGTACTTC. Its protein is CASSQTNRAYEQYF.

The chain uses TRBV12-5 and TRBJ1-1; D call uncertain. Germline CDR1 is LGHNT and CDR2 is FRNRAP. Trimming cost V 1 base and J 2 bases, with 8 bases left between them. There are 14 residues in the CDR3. This CDR3 is CASGLEQSNTEAFF. The CDR3, as DNA: TGTGCTAGTGGTTTGGAACAGAGCAACACTGAAGCTTTCTTT.

This clonotype has just a few counts. This sequence joins TRBV10-3 and TRBJ2-1, with unresolved D. CDR1 is ENHRY, CDR2 SYGVKD, per germline. V dropped 6 bases and J dropped 7 bases, with 7 bases sitting between them. This CDR3 comprises 11 residues. In nucleotides, the CDR3 is TGTGCCATCAGCCCTGAAAATGAGCAGTTCTTC. It specifies CAISPENEQFF.

The chain uses TRBV6-2 or TRBV6-3 and TRBJ2-7; a weak D match, TRBD1 (6 bases). The CDR3 covers 16 residues. The germline V and J ends were trimmed by 7 bases and 3 bases, with 22 bases remaining between them. The germline CDR1 and CDR2 sequences are MNHEY and SVGEGT. The CDR3 DNA reads as TGTGCCAGCACAGGGGTATCGAGACAGGAGAACTACGAGCAGTACTTC. Amino acids: CASTGVSRQENYEQYF.

This clonotype has ten or more counts. The CDR3 loop is CASSSQRQKAVLGEAFF. The CDR3 coding sequence is TGTGCCAGCAGCTCCCAGAGACAGAAGGCGGTTCTCGGTGAAGCTTTCTTT. This chain connects TRBV7-2 to TRBJ1-1; possibly TRBD1 for D (5 bases). This CDR3 comprises 17 residues. Trimming removed 4 bases from V and 7 bases from J, with 25 bases in between. Looked up from germline, CDR1 is SGHTA and CDR2 is FQGNSA.

This clonotype has a count of ten or more. V usage is TRBV12-3 or TRBV12-4 and J usage is TRBJ2-2, with D tentatively TRBD2 (6 bases). The length of the CDR3 is 15 residues. With 3 bases removed from V and 1 base from J, the gap between germline ends came to 9 bases. The CDR3 loop is CASSFQGGNTGELFF. The CDR3 coding sequence is TGTGCCAGCAGTTTCCAGGGAGGGAACACCGGGGAGCTGTTTTTT.

The genes are TRBV5-6 and TRBJ1-5, with 7 bases that match TRBD1. The CDR3 is 15 amino acids. J gave up 4 bases and V 0 bases, and 4 bases lay outside the gene matches. The germline V gene encodes CDR1 SGHDT and CDR2 YYEEEE. For the CDR3, the DNA is TGTGCCAGCAGCTTGGTGGGACAGAGAAATCAGCCCCAGCATTTT. Translated, it gives CASSLVGQRNQPQHF.

On this clonotype: A much larger clone differs by one base, so this may be a read error. The CDR3, as DNA: TGTGCCATCACCTCTGGGGGGGCAGAGGCCCAGTACTTC. As protein: CAITSGGAEAQYF. The rearrangement links TRBV10-3 to TRBJ2-5; the D gene is possibly TRBD2 (7 bases). The CDR3 is 13 residues long. The germline V gene has CDR1 ENHRY and CDR2 SYGVKD.

This clonotype was recorded a few times. DNA of the CDR3: TGCGCCAGCAGCTTCTGGGCGTTGGACACCGGGGAGCTGTTTTTT. It translates to CASSFWALDTGELFF. This chain links TRBV5-1 with TRBJ2-2; D gene uncertain. V lost 2 bases, J lost 3 bases, and 11 bases lay in between. Per the germline V gene, CDR1 is SGHRS and CDR2 is YFSETQ. The CDR3 is 15 residues long.

This clonotype occurred many times. The chain recombines TRBV12-3 or TRBV12-4 with TRBJ2-5; no clear D. This CDR3 is 13 amino acids long. V lost 4 bases and J 3 bases, leaving 9 bases between the germline ends. CDR3 bases: TGTGCCAGCAGTTCTGGACGGGAAGAGACCCAGTACTTC. Translated: CASSSGREETQYF.

The V gene is TRBV11-2, the J gene TRBJ2-2; possibly TRBD2 for D (6 bases). The CDR3 length is 13 residues. CDR1 and CDR2 (germline): SGHAT, FQNNGV. V was clipped by 4 bases and J by 3 bases, with 6 bases between them. The CDR3 loop reads CASSWDYTGELFF. CDR3 DNA sequence: TGTGCCAGCAGCTGGGACTACACCGGGGAGCTGTTTTTT.

This clonotype was recorded many times. The chain carries TRBV25-1 and TRBJ2-7; D gene ambiguous. Germline values: CDR1 MGHDK, CDR2 SYGVNS. V was cut by 4 bases and J by 2 bases, with 6 bases left in between. This CDR3 has 12 residues. The CDR3 DNA follows: TGTGCCAGCAGTGCGGGTACCTACGAGCAGTACTTC. Its protein is CASSAGTYEQYF.

The chain recombines TRBV6-2 or TRBV6-3 with TRBJ2-7; a weak D match, TRBD1 (6 bases). This CDR3 is built from 17 residues. V was cut by 0 bases and J by 3 bases, with 18 bases left in between. Germline V gene sequence: CDR1 MNHEY, CDR2 SVGEGT. The CDR3 DNA reads TGTGCCAGCAGTTACTCGAAGTTCTGGTCAGGGGTCTACGAGCAGTACTTC. Its protein is CASSYSKFWSGVYEQYF.

This clonotype was seen a few times. V is TRBV5-6 and J is TRBJ1-6; no clear D gene. This CDR3 spans 14 amino acids. The germline CDR1 and CDR2 sequences are SGHDT and YYEEEE. Trimming pared 2 bases from V and 8 bases from J, leaving 11 bases between. The CDR3 sequence: CASSFRSGDSPLHF. DNA of the CDR3: TGTGCCAGCAGCTTTCGTTCTGGGGATTCACCCCTCCACTTT.

This clonotype was recorded many times. The rearrangement uses TRBV6-5 and TRBJ2-7; weak D call: TRBD2 (6 bases). The CDR3 spans 14 residues. The germline V gene encodes CDR1 MNHEY and CDR2 SVGAGI. V was clipped by 8 bases and J by 3 bases, with 17 bases between them. The DNA for the CDR3 is TGTGCCAGCTCCTATACGGCGGGGCTCTACGAGCAGTACTTC. Its protein product is CASSYTAGLYEQYF.

The sample holds many counts of this clonotype. The chain combines TRBV28 with TRBJ2-2; D perhaps matches TRBD2 (6 bases). The CDR3 is 16 residues long. Between the trimmed V and J ends, which lost 4 bases and 4 bases, there was a span of 16 bases. Germline CDR1 reads MDHEN; CDR2 reads SYDVKM. The CDR3 coding sequence is TGTGCCAGCAGTTCTGGTGCGGGAAAGGGCACCGGGGAGCTGTTTTTT. It translates to CASSSGAGKGTGELFF.

Worth noting for this clonotype: One end of the junction fails to match germline, which may point to a read error. This sequence joins TRBV20-1 and TRBJ2-4; 10 bases match TRBD2. Per germline, CDR1 DFQATT and CDR2 SNEGSKA (reference sequence). The CDR3 spans 18 residues. CDR3 amino acids: CRATPGLAYPLAKNIQYF. The CDR3 nucleotides read TGCAGAGCTACGCCGGGACTAGCGTACCCTTTAGCCAAAAACATTCAGTACTTC.